This TCR beta chain was observed in a study of cytomegalovirus exposure and HLA in healthy donors. The PCR ran on 60 Vbeta and 13 Jbeta primers. Assay: immunoSEQ multiplex PCR; the TCRdb copy retains only in-frame clones and omits some. The sample contains 130,000 to 150,000 clones, nearly 80% of which appear only once. Deletions cut 5 bases from V and 2 bases from J, with 7 bases between. The CDR3 has 12 residues. Germline CDR1 reads SGHTA; CDR2 reads FQGNSA. Source material: PBMCs. V usage is TRBV7-2 and J usage is TRBJ2-7; D gene ambiguous. This clonotype was sampled from a man between 40 and 49 years old in good health and CMV-seropositive. The CDR3, as DNA: TGTGCCAGCAGCCAAATTGCCTACGAGCAGTACTTC. It encodes CASSQIAYEQYF.